The T cell receptor (beta chain) described here comes from a study of siplizumab effects on memory and regulatory T cells. TCRdb's table, derived via immunoSEQ multiplex PCR, lists solely in-frame clones and lacks some. Seen here are about 94,000 clones, around 94% observed once, and the top ten hold 0.3%. The study, taken as a whole, reports: Roughly 80-95% of proliferating CD4+ or CD8+ clones defied assignment to a naive or memory phenotype. The average Treg-derived proportion among mappable alloreactive CD4+ clones was 65% to 80% with siplizumab versus 25% to 30% in controls. Among alloreactive clones, only a minor fraction mapped to unstimulated subsets. Apparently more diverse than memory cells, naive T cells also seemed major alloresponse contributors.

V lost 10 bases to trimming and J lost 4 bases; unmatched junction nucleotides: 10. Germline V gene sequence: CDR1 MNHNY, CDR2 SVGAGI (reference sequence). The CDR3 spans 14 residues. Turning to this clone: As yet, its antigen is unknown.

The clonotype was recovered from a human donor in good health. The genes are TRBV6-6 and TRBJ2-3, with TRBD2 matching over 8 bases. The source material was non-Treg CD4+ T cells sorted from blood. CDR3 in DNA: TGTGCCACCTCCGGGACTAGGTCTTCAGATACGCAGTATTTT. Its protein is CATSGTRSSDTQYF.